These 6 T cell receptor beta chains were sequenced from one sample in a study of T-cell reconstitution after alpha-beta-depleted transplantation in children. For TCRbeta, the library was prepared with unique molecular identifiers. TCRdb fed the PCR reads into MiXCR, producing one record per CDR3 protein. This repertoire shows over 7,500 distinct CDR3 sequences, approximately 14% found once; its top ten account for about 56%. This specimen consisted of PBMCs, mostly from graft donor cells, obtained 60 days after TCRalphabeta/CD19-depleted stem cell transplant. Every receptor here comes from a male patient under 18 who had a stem cell transplant for acute lymphoblastic leukemia, so the T cells may come from the graft donor.

This clonotype occurred many times. V usage is TRBV7-9 and J usage is TRBJ2-7; 7 bases agree with TRBD1. Germline V gene sequence: CDR1 SEHNR, CDR2 FQNEAQ (reference sequence). The J segment lost 0 bases and the V segment lost 5 bases, leaving 1 base of the junction unmatched. CDR3 length equals 13 residues. The CDR3 spells CASSRDSSYEQYF. CDR3 in DNA: TGTGCCAGCAGCCGGGACAGCTCCTACGAGCAGTACTTC. Full variable domain (outside the CDR3, taken from reference TRBV7-9 and TRBJ2-7): DTGVSQNPRHKITKRGQNVTFRCDPISEHNRLYWYRQTLGQGPEFLTYFQNEAQLEKSRLLSDRFSAERPKGSFSTLEIQRTEQGDSAMYLCASSRDSSYEQYFGPGTRLTVT.

The V and J genes are TRBV3-1 and TRBJ2-2, with 7 positions matching TRBD2. Germline trimming cut 8 bases from V and 5 bases from J; bases unmatched to any gene: 20. The CDR3 sequence is 18 residues long. The germline CDR1 and CDR2 sequences are LGHDT and YNNKEL (reference sequence). CDR3 DNA sequence: TGTGCCAGCTCCACTCACAATTCCCGGACTAGACAAACCGGGGAGCTGTTTTTT. Amino acids: CASSTHNSRTRQTGELFF.

This clonotype was seen ten or more times. V gene TRBV7-2 combines with J gene TRBJ1-2; tentatively, D is TRBD1 (5 bases). V was clipped by 5 bases and J by 2 bases, with 24 bases between them. Germline V gives CDR1 SGHTA, CDR2 FQGNSA. The CDR3 runs 18 residues. CDR3 protein: CASSKTAIRRQSNYGYTF. The CDR3 nucleotides read TGTGCCAGCAGCAAAACTGCCATCAGGAGACAGTCCAACTATGGCTACACCTTC.

This clonotype was counted at least ten times. The rearrangement joins TRBV5-1 to TRBJ1-3; D is unclear. The V gene's germline CDR1 is SGHRS and CDR2 YFSETQ. The CDR3 consists of 14 residues. The ends were cut back, 5 bases at V and 0 bases at J, with 9 bases in the middle. CDR3 sequence: CASSVGSSGNTIYF. CDR3 bases: TGCGCCAGCAGTGTGGGCAGCTCTGGAAACACCATATATTTT.

This chain links TRBV20-1 with TRBJ1-5; 7 positions match TRBD1. The V gene end was trimmed by 6 bases and the J gene end by 5 bases; junction bases not matched to a gene: 7. This CDR3 contains 13 residues. CDR1 DFQATT and CDR2 SNEGSKA come from the germline V gene (reference sequence). CDR3 sequence reads: CSATDREHQPQHF. The CDR3, as DNA: TGCAGTGCCACCGACAGGGAACATCAGCCCCAGCATTTT.

For this clonotype: A much larger clone lies one base from this, so it may be a read error. The chain has TRBV6-2 or TRBV6-3 and TRBJ1-5, with TRBD1 as a possible D gene (6 bases). V was pared by 7 bases and J by 11 bases, with 18 bases between. Germline CDR1 is MNHEY and CDR2 is SVGEGT. The CDR3 consists of 13 residues. The CDR3, as DNA: TGTGCCAGCAAACCGCCAGCAGGACAGACCCAGCATTTT. The encoded protein is CASKPPAGQTQHF.